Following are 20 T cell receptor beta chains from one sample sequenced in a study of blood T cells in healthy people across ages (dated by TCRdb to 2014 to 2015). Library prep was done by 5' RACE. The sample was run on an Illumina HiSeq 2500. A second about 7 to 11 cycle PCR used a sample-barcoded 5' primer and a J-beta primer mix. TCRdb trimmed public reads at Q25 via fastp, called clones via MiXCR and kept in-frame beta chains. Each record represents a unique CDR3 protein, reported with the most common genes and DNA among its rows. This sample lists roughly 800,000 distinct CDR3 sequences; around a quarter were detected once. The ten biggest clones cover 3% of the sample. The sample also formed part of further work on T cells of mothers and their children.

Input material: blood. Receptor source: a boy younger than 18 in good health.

CDR3 sequence (DNA): TGTGCCAGCAGTCACGTTGGGACTTACTACGAGCAGTACTTC. Its protein is CASSHVGTYYEQYF. This chain joins TRBV12-3 or TRBV12-4 and TRBJ2-5, with a weak D call TRBD2 (6 bases). The J call could be wrong; TRBJ2-7 is a better fit for the DNA end. The CDR3 length is 14 residues.

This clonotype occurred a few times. CDR3 amino acids: CASTSRGDTSYEQYF. The DNA of the CDR3 is TGTGCCAGCACCTCCCGGGGGGACACCTCCTACGAGCAGTACTTC. The V call is TRBV11-2, the J call TRBJ2-7; D is possibly TRBD2 (7 bases). The CDR3 totals 15 residues. The germline V gene encodes CDR1 SGHAT and CDR2 FQNNGV. The germline V and J ends were trimmed by 7 bases and 0 bases, with 16 bases remaining between them.

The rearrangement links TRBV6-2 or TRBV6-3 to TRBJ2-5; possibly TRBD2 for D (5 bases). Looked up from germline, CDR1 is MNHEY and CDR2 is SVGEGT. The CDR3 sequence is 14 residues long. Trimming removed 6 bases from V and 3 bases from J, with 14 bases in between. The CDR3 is CASSGGRAEETQYF. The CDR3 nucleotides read TGTGCCAGCAGCGGTGGGAGAGCAGAAGAGACCCAGTACTTC.

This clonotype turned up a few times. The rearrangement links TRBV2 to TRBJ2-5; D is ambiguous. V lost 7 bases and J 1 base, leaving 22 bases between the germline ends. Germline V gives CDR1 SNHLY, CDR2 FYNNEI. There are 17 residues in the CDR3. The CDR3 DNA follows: TGTGCCAGCACCCTCCTATCCCTTTATGCCTCCCAAGAGACCCAGTACTTC. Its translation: CASTLLSLYASQETQYF.

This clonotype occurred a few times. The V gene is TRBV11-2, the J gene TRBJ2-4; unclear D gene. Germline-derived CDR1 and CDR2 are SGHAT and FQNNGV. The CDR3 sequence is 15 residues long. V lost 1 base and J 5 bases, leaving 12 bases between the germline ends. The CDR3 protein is CASSLAVSRENIQYF. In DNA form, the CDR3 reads TGTGCCAGCAGCTTAGCGGTCAGTCGGGAAAACATTCAGTACTTC.

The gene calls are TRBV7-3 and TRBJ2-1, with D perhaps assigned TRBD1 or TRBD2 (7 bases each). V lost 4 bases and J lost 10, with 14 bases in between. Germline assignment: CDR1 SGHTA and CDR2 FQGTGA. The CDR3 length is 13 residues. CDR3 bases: TGTGCCAGCAGCTCCCAGGGGGGGGGAGAGCAGTTCTTC. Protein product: CASSSQGGGEQFF.

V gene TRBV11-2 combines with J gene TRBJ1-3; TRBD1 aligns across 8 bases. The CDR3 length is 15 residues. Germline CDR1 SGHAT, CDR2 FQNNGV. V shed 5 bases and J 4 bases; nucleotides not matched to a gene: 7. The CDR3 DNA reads TGTGCCAGCAGCCCTCGGGACAGGTTCGGAAACACCATATATTTT. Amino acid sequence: CASSPRDRFGNTIYF.

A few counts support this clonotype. For the CDR3, the DNA is TGTGCCAGCAGCTCGGAGAGAGGGGAGCAGTACTTC. This sequence encodes CASSSERGEQYF. V usage is TRBV7-9 and J usage is TRBJ2-7; D possibly corresponds to TRBD2 (5 bases). Germline V gives CDR1 SEHNR, CDR2 FQNEAQ (reference sequence). The CDR3 extends over 12 amino acids. V was pared by 4 bases and J by 7 bases, with 11 bases between.

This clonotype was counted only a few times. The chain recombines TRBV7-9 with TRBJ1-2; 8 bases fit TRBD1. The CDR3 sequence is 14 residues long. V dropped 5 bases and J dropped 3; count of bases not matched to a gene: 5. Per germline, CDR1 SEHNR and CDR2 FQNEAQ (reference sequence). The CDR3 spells CASSTGGVYYGYTF. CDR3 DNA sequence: TGTGCCAGCAGCACAGGGGGGGTCTACTATGGCTACACCTTC.

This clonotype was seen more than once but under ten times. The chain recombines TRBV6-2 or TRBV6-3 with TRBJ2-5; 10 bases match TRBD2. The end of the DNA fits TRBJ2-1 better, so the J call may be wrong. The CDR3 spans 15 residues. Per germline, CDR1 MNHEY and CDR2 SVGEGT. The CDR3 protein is CASIGLAGARNEQFF. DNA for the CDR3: TGTGCCAGCATCGGGCTAGCGGGGGCTAGAAATGAGCAGTTCTTC.

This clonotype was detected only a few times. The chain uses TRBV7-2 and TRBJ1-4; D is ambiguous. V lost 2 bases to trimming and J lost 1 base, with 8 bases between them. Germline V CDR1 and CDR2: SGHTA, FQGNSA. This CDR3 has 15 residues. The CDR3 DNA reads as TGTGCCAGCAGCTTAAGATCGGGAACTAATGAAAAACTGTTTTTT. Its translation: CASSLRSGTNEKLFF.

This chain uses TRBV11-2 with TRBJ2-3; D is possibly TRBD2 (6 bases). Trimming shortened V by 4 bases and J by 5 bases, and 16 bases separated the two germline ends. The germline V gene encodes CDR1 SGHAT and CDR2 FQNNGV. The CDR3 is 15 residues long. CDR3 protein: CASSSGVPVRDTQYF. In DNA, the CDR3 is TGTGCCAGCAGCTCGGGGGTTCCGGTAAGAGATACGCAGTATTTT.

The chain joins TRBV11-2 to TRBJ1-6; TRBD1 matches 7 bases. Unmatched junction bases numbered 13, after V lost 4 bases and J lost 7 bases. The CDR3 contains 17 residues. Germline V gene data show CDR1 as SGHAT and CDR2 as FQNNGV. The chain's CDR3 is CASSSIRDSRGNSPLHF. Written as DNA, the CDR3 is TGTGCCAGCAGCTCAATCAGGGACAGTAGGGGGAATTCACCCCTCCACTTT. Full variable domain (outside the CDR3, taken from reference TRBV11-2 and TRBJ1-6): EAGVAQSPRYKIIEKRQSVAFWCNPISGHATLYWYQQILGQGPKLLIQFQNNGVVDDSQLPKDRFSAERLKGVDSTLKIQPAKLEDSAVYLCASSSIRDSRGNSPLHFGNGTRLTVT.

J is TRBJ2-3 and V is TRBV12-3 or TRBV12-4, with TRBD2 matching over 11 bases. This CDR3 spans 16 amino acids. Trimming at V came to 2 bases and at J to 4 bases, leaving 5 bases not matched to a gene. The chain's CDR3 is CASSLSTSGVADTQYF. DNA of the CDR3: TGTGCCAGCAGTTTATCGACTAGCGGGGTAGCAGATACGCAGTATTTT.

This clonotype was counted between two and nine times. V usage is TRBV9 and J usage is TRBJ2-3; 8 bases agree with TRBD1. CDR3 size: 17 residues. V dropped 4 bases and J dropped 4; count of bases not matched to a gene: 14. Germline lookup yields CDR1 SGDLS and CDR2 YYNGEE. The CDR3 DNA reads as TGTGCCAGCAGCTCTAGACAGGGGTACGTCCAGGCAGATACGCAGTATTTT. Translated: CASSSRQGYVQADTQYF.

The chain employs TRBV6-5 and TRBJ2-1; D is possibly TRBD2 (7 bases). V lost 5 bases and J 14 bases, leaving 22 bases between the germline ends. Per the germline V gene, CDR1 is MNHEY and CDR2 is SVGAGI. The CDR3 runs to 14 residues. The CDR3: CASSTGGRAKWKFF. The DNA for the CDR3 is TGTGCCAGCAGTACGGGGGGCAGGGCTAAATGGAAGTTCTTC.

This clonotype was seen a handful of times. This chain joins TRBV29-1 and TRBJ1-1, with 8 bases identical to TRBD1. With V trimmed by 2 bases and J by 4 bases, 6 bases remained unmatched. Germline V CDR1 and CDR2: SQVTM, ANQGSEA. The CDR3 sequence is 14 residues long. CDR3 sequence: CSVERTGMGTEAFF. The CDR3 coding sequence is TGCAGCGTTGAAAGGACAGGGATGGGCACTGAAGCTTTCTTT.

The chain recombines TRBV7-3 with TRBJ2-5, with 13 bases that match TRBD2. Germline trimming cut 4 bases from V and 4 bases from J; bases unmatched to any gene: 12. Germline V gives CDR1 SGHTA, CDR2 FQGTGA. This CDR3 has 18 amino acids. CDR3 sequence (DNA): TGTGCCAGCAGCTCCAGACTAGCGGGGGGTCCGGACCGAGAGACCCAGTACTTC. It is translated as CASSSRLAGGPDRETQYF.

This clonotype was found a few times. This chain's CDR3 is CSAFDRETTDTQYF. For the CDR3, the DNA is TGCAGTGCCTTCGACAGGGAGACCACAGATACGCAGTATTTT. The chain recombines TRBV20-1 with TRBJ2-3, with 7 bases matching TRBD1. Trimming cost V 6 bases and J 2 bases; bases outside gene matches: 8. This CDR3 has 14 amino acids. Germline CDR1 DFQATT, CDR2 SNEGSKA (reference sequence).

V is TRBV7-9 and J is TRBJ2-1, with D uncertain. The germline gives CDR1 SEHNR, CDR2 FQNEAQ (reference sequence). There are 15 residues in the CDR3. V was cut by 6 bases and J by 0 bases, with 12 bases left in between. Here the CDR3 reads CASSVKGSSYNEQFF. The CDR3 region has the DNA TGTGCCAGCAGTGTAAAGGGTAGCTCCTACAATGAGCAGTTCTTC.